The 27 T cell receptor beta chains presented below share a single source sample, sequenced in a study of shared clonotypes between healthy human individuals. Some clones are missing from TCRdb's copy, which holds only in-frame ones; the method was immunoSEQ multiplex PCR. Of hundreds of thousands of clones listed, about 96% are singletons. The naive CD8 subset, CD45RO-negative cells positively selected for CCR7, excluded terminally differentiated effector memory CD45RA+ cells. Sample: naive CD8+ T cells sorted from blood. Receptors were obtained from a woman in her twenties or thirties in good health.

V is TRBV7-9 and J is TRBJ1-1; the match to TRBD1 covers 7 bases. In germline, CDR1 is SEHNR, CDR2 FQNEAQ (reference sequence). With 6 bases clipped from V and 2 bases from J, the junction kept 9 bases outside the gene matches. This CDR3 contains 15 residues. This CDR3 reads CASSNRRGHNTEAFF. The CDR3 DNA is TGTGCCAGCAGTAACCGTAGGGGGCACAACACTGAAGCTTTCTTT.

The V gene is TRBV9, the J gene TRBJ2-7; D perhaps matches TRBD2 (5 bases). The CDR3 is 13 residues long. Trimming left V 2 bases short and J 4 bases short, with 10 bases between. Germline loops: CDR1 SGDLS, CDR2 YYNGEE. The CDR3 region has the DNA TGTGCCAGCAGCGTCGCGGGCGTGTACGAGCAGTACTTC. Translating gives CASSVAGVYEQYF.

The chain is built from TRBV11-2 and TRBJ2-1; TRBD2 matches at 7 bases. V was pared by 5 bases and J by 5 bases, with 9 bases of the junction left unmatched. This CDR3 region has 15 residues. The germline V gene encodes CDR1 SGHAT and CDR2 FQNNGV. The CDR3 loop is CASSLLAGTNNEQFF. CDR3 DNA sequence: TGTGCCAGCAGCCTACTCGCCGGGACTAACAATGAGCAGTTCTTC. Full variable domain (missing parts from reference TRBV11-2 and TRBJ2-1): EAGVAQSPRYKIIEKRQSVAFWCNPISGHATLYWYQQILGQGPKLLIQFQNNGVVDDSQLPKDRFSAERLKGVDSTLKIQPAKLEDSAVYLCASSLLAGTNNEQFFGPGTRLTVL.

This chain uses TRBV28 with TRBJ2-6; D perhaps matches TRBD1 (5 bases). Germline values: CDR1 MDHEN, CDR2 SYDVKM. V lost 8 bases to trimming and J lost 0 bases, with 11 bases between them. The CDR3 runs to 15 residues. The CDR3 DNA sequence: TGTGCCAGCGACAGACAACCCTCTGGGGCCAACGTCCTGACTTTC. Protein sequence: CASDRQPSGANVLTF.

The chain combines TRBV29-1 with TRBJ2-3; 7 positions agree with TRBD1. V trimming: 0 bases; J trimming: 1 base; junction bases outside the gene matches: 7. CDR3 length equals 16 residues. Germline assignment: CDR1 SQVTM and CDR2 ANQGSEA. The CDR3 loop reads CSVEDLTGVGTDTQYF. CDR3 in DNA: TGCAGCGTTGAAGATCTTACAGGGGTCGGCACAGATACGCAGTATTTT.

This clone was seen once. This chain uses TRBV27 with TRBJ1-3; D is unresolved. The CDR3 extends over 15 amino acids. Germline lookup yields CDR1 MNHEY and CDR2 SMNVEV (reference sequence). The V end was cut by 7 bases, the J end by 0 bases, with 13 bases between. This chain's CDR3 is CASKAGPNSGNTIYF. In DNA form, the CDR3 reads TGTGCCAGCAAAGCCGGACCGAACTCTGGAAACACCATATATTTT.

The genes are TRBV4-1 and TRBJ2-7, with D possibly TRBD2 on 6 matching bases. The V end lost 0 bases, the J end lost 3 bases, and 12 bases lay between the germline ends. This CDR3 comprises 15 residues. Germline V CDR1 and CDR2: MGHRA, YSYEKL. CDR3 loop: CASSQDIGSHYEQYF. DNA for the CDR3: TGCGCCAGCAGCCAAGATATCGGGAGTCACTACGAGCAGTACTTC.

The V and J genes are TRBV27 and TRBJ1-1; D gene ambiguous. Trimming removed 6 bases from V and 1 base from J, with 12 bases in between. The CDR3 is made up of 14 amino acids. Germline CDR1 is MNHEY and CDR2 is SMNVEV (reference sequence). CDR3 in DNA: TGTGCCAGCAGCCCACTAACCCGGAACACTGAAGCTTTCTTT. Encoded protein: CASSPLTRNTEAFF.

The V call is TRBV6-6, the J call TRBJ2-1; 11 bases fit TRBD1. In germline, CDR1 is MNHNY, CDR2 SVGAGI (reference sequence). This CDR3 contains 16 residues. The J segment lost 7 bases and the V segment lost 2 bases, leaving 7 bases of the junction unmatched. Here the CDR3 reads CASSYPGQGASNEQFF. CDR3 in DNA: TGTGCCAGCAGTTACCCCGGACAGGGGGCTAGTAATGAGCAGTTCTTC.

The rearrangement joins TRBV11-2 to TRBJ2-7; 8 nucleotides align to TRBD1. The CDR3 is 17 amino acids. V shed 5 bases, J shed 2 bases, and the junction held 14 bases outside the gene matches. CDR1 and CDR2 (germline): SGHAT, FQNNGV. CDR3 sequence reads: CASSRTGRSSGAYEQYF. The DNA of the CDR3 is TGTGCCAGCAGCCGGACAGGGCGGAGTAGCGGCGCCTACGAGCAGTACTTC.

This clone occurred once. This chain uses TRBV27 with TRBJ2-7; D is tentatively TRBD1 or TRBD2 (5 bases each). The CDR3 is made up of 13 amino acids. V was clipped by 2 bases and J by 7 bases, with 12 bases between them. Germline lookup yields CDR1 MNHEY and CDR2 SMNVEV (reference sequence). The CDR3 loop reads CASSLGGSGEQYF. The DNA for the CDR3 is TGTGCCAGCAGTTTAGGGGGTTCCGGGGAGCAGTACTTC.

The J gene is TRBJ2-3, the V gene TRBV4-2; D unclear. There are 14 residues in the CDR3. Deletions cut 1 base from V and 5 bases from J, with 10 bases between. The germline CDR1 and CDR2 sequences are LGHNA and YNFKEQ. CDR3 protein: CASSQVLEVDTQYF. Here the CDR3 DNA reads TGTGCCAGCAGCCAAGTCCTAGAGGTAGATACGCAGTATTTT.

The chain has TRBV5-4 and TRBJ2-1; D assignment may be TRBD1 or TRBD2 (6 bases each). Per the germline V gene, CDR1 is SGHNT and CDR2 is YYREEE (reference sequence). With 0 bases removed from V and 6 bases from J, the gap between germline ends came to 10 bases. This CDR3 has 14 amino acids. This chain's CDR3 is CASSLGLGGNEQFF. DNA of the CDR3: TGTGCCAGCAGCTTGGGACTAGGGGGCAATGAGCAGTTCTTC.

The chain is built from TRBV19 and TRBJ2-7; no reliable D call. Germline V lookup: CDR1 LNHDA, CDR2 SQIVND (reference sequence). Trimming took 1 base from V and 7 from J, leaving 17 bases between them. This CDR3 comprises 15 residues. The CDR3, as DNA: TGTGCCAGTAGTATAGCGGTGGCTTCCGTAGAGGAGCAGTACTTC. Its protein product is CASSIAVASVEEQYF.

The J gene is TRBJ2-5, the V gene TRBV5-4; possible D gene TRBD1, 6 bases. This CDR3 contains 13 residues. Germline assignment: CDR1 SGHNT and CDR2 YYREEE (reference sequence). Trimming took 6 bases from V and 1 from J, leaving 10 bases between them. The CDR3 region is CASKEDSQETQYF. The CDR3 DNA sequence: TGTGCCAGCAAAGAGGACAGCCAAGAGACCCAGTACTTC.

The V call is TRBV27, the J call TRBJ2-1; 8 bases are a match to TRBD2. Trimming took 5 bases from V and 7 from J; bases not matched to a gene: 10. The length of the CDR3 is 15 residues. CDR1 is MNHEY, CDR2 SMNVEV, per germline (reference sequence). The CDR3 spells CASSTEASGGNEQFF. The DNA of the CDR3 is TGTGCCAGCAGTACAGAAGCGAGCGGGGGTAATGAGCAGTTCTTC.

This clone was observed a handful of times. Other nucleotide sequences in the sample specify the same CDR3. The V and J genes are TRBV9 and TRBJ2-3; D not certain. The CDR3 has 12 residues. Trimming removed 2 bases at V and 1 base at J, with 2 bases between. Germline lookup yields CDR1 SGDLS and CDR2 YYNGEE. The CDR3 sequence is CASSVGTDTQYF. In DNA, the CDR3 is TGTGCCAGCAGCGTGGGCACAGATACGCAGTATTTT.

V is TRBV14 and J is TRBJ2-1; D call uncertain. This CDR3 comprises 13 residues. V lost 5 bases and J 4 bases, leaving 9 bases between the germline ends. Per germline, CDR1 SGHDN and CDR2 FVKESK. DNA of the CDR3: TGTGCCAGCAGCTACCAACCGTACAATGAGCAGTTCTTC. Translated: CASSYQPYNEQFF.

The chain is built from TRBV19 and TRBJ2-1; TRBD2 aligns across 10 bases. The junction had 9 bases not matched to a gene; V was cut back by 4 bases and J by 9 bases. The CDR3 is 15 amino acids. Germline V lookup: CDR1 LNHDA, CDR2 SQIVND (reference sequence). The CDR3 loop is CASSTLAGVHPEQFF. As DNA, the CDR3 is TGTGCCAGTAGTACCCTAGCGGGAGTTCACCCTGAGCAGTTCTTC.

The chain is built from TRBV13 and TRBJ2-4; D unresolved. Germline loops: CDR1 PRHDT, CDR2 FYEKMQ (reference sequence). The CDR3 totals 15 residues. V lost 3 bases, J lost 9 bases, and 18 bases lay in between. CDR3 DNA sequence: TGTGCCAGCAGCTTGTGGTCGGGCGTCGGTGGCATTCAGTACTTC. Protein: CASSLWSGVGGIQYF.

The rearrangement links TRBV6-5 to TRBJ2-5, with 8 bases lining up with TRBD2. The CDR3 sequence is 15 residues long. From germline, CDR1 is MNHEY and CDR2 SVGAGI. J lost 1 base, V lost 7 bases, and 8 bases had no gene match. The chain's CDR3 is CASTSLGGVQETQYF. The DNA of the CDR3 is TGTGCCAGCACCTCTCTCGGGGGGGTCCAAGAGACCCAGTACTTC.

The CDR3 bases are TGCGCCAGCAGCCACATAGGAGCCTACGAGCAGTACTTC. Protein sequence: CASSHIGAYEQYF. The rearrangement links TRBV4-1 to TRBJ2-7; no reliable D call. Germline loops: CDR1 MGHRA, CDR2 YSYEKL. CDR3 length: 13 amino acids. V was cut by 3 bases and J by 2 bases, with 8 bases left in between.

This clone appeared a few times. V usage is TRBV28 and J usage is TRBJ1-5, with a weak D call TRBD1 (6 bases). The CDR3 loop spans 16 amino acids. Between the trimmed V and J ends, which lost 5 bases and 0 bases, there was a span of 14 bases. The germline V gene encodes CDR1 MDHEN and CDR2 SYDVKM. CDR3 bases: TGTGCCAGCAGTCCAGGGACACCGTATAGCAATCAGCCCCAGCATTTT. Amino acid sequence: CASSPGTPYSNQPQHF.

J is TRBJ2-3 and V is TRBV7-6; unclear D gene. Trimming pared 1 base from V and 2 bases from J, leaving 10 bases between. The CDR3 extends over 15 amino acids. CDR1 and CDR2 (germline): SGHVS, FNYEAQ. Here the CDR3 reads CASSLGLPPTDTQYF. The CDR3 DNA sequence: TGTGCCAGCAGCTTAGGATTACCCCCCACAGATACGCAGTATTTT.

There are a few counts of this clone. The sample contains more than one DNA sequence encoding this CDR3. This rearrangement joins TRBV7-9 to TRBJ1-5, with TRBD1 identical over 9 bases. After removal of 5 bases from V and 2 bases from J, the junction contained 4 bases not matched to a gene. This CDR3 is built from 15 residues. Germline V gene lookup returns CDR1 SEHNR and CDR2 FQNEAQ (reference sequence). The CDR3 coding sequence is TGTGCCAGCAGCCCACAGGGGGCAGGCAATCAGCCCCAGCATTTT. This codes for CASSPQGAGNQPQHF.

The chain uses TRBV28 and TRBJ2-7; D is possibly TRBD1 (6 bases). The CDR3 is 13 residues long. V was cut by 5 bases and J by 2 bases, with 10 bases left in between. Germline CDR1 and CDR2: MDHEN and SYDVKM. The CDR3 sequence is CASSGDTPYEQYF. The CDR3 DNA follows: TGTGCCAGCAGTGGGGACACTCCCTACGAGCAGTACTTC.

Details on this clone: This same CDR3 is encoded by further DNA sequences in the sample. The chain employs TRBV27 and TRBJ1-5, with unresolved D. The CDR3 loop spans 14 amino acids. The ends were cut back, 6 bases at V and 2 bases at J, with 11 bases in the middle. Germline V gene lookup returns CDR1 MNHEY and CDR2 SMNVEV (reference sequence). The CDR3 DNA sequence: TGTGCCAGCAGCCCCAGAGGTGGCAATCAGCCCCAGCATTTT. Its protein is CASSPRGGNQPQHF.